The 29 T cell receptor beta chains reported below all come from one sample, sequenced in a study of blood T cell repertoires in COVID-19. Clones were read by immunoSEQ multiplex PCR, and TCRdb kept only the in-frame ones, dropping some. The data hold about 130,000 clones, with about 82% observed a single time. The sample was peripheral blood. Receptor source: a human donor in a cohort sampled during active COVID-19.

This chain uses TRBV24-1 with TRBJ2-1; the D gene is possibly TRBD1 (5 bases). The length of the CDR3 is 16 residues. Trimming left V 3 bases short and J 0 bases short, with 11 bases between. Per germline, CDR1 KGHDR and CDR2 SFDVKD. The CDR3 reads CATSDQTASSYNEQFF. The CDR3 coding sequence is TGTGCCACCAGTGATCAGACAGCGAGCTCCTACAATGAGCAGTTCTTC.

The chain couples TRBV27 to TRBJ2-7, with D uncertain. Between the trimmed V and J ends, which lost 5 bases and 3 bases, there was a span of 17 bases. Germline-derived CDR1 and CDR2 are MNHEY and SMNVEV (reference sequence). CDR3 length: 15 residues. CDR3 sequence reads: CASSRPGSIGYEQYF. The CDR3 region has the DNA TGTGCCAGCAGTCGCCCCGGGTCTATAGGCTACGAGCAGTACTTC.

This chain uses TRBV19 with TRBJ1-5, with 8 bases lining up with TRBD1. V lost 6 bases and J lost 3; bases outside the gene matches: 4. Germline-derived CDR1 and CDR2 are LNHDA and SQIVND (reference sequence). The CDR3 extends over 14 amino acids. CDR3 in amino acids: CASSLGQDNQPQHF. As DNA, the CDR3 is TGTGCCAGTAGCCTGGGACAGGACAATCAGCCCCAGCATTTT.

The rearrangement joins TRBV7-9 to TRBJ1-1, with 9 bases that match TRBD1. Trimming at V came to 5 bases and at J to 4 bases, leaving 8 bases not matched to a gene. In germline, CDR1 is SEHNR, CDR2 FQNEAQ (reference sequence). The CDR3 is made up of 15 amino acids. CDR3: CASSGRTGGFTEAFF. CDR3 nucleotide sequence: TGTGCCAGCAGCGGACGAACAGGGGGCTTCACTGAAGCTTTCTTT.

This clone has just a few counts. This chain uses TRBV5-1 with TRBJ1-4; TRBD1 matches at 7 bases. CDR3 size: 16 residues. From germline, CDR1 is SGHRS and CDR2 YFSETQ. With V trimmed by 4 bases and J by 2 bases, 8 bases remained unmatched. Here the CDR3 reads CASSVTGLSTNEKLFF. CDR3 coding DNA: TGCGCCAGCAGCGTGACAGGGTTGTCGACTAATGAAAAACTGTTTTTT.

The CDR3, as DNA: TGTGCCAGCATCCAACAGGGACATGAGCAGTTCTTC. This codes for CASIQQGHEQFF. The chain carries TRBV21-1 and TRBJ2-1; the table gives TRBD1 as D, unverified against the DNA. TRBV21-1 is listed as a pseudogene. The CDR3 length is 12 residues.

The rearrangement uses TRBV19 and TRBJ2-2; D is possibly TRBD1 (5 bases). This CDR3 is 12 amino acids long. The V and J ends lost 5 bases and 9 bases respectively, with 10 bases between them. Germline CDR1 LNHDA, CDR2 SQIVND (reference sequence). The CDR3 coding sequence is TGTGCCAGTAGTGAGACAGTACGGGAGCTGTTTTTT. Translating gives CASSETVRELFF.

The chain uses TRBV5-6 and TRBJ2-3; 8 bases fit TRBD1. This CDR3 spans 16 amino acids. Trimming cost V 2 bases and J 2 bases; bases outside gene matches: 7. Germline V gives CDR1 SGHDT, CDR2 YYEEEE. The CDR3: CASSLDGTGYTDTQYF. CDR3 bases: TGTGCCAGCAGCTTAGACGGGACAGGTTACACAGATACGCAGTATTTT.

This chain uses TRBV18 with TRBJ2-3; no clear D gene. The CDR3 spans 15 residues. The V and J ends lost 3 bases and 0 bases respectively, with 10 bases between them. Germline V CDR1 and CDR2: KGHSH, LQKENI. CDR3: CASSPNLGSTDTQYF. The CDR3 DNA is TGTGCCAGCTCACCCAACCTAGGTAGCACAGATACGCAGTATTTT.

This sequence joins TRBV6-5 and TRBJ2-5; TRBD1 is a possible D gene (5 bases). V dropped 7 bases and J dropped 3 bases, with 9 bases sitting between them. Germline CDR1 reads MNHEY; CDR2 reads SVGAGI. CDR3 length: 12 amino acids. The CDR3, as DNA: TGTGCCAGCATTGGACAAAAAGAGACCCAGTACTTC. Its translation is CASIGQKETQYF.

The V call is TRBV10-1, the J call TRBJ2-1; the match to TRBD1 covers 8 bases. Germline V gene lookup returns CDR1 WNHNN and CDR2 SYGVQD (reference sequence). CDR3 length equals 14 residues. V gave up 0 bases and J gave up 6 bases; unmatched junction bases: 1. CDR3 nucleotide sequence: TGCGCCAGCAGTGAGTCTACAGGGGGCAATGAGCAGTTCTTC. As protein: CASSESTGGNEQFF.

V usage is TRBV13 and J usage is TRBJ1-5, with D maybe TRBD1 (5 bases). The ends were cut back, 5 bases at V and 4 bases at J, with 9 bases in the middle. Per germline, CDR1 PRHDT and CDR2 FYEKMQ (reference sequence). The CDR3 spans 13 residues. The CDR3 DNA reads as TGTGCCAGCAGCGCGGGACCAAATCAGCCCCAGCATTTT. Protein product: CASSAGPNQPQHF.

The chain has TRBV2 and TRBJ2-1, with 9 bases lining up with TRBD1. The V segment lost 2 bases and the J segment 7 bases; nucleotides outside the gene matches: 6. CDR1 SNHLY and CDR2 FYNNEI come from the germline V gene. The CDR3 loop spans 15 amino acids. The CDR3 region has the DNA TGTGCCAGCAGTGAACAACAGGGGGCGCGTAATGAGCAGTTCTTC. It yields the protein CASSEQQGARNEQFF.

The chain combines TRBV15 with TRBJ2-1; 7 bases agree with TRBD1. CDR1 is LNHNV and CDR2 is YYDKDF in the germline V gene (reference sequence). This CDR3 is 17 amino acids long. J was trimmed by 4 bases and V by 0 bases; bases with no gene match: 9. CDR3 protein: CATSRDMSETGYNEQFF. The CDR3, as DNA: TGTGCCACCAGCAGAGATATGTCCGAGACAGGGTACAATGAGCAGTTCTTC.

The V gene is TRBV19, the J gene TRBJ2-7, with TRBD2 as a possible D gene (6 bases). V lost 0 bases, J lost 3 bases, and 9 bases lay in between. The germline gives CDR1 LNHDA, CDR2 SQIVND (reference sequence). This CDR3 spans 14 amino acids. CDR3 protein: CASSIEGGFYEQYF. DNA of the CDR3: TGTGCCAGTAGTATAGAGGGGGGATTCTACGAGCAGTACTTC.

The chain joins TRBV19 to TRBJ2-2, with D maybe TRBD2 (6 bases). The germline V gene encodes CDR1 LNHDA and CDR2 SQIVND (reference sequence). Trimming shortened V by 5 bases and J by 1 base, and 11 bases separated the two germline ends. CDR3 length equals 15 residues. The CDR3 protein is CASSSGRENTGELFF. DNA of the CDR3: TGTGCCAGTAGTTCAGGGCGGGAGAACACCGGGGAGCTGTTTTTT.

The chain recombines TRBV20-1 with TRBJ2-5, with D hard to call. The CDR3 sequence is 11 residues long. Germline V CDR1 and CDR2: DFQATT, SNEGSKA (reference sequence). Trimming left V 3 bases short and J 6 bases short, with 8 bases between. The CDR3 protein is CSASLVQTQYF. The CDR3 DNA sequence: TGCAGTGCTAGTCTAGTTCAGACCCAGTACTTC.

This clone was observed a handful of times. The chain uses TRBV28 and TRBJ1-1; 8 nucleotides agree with TRBD1. V dropped 4 bases and J dropped 1; count of bases not matched to a gene: 5. The CDR3 runs 15 residues. In germline, CDR1 is MDHEN, CDR2 SYDVKM. The CDR3 here is CASSYLGQGNTEAFF. Here the CDR3 DNA reads TGTGCCAGCAGTTACCTTGGACAGGGGAACACTGAAGCTTTCTTT.

This clone was recorded a few times. This chain links TRBV5-1 with TRBJ1-2; no clear D gene. The germline V gene encodes CDR1 SGHRS and CDR2 YFSETQ. Trimming removed 0 bases at V and 1 base at J, with 7 bases between. The CDR3 totals 14 residues. The CDR3 DNA is TGCGCCAGCAGCTTGGATGAGGTTAACTATGGCTACACCTTC. This sequence encodes CASSLDEVNYGYTF.

V usage is TRBV4-3 and J usage is TRBJ2-7; D gene ambiguous. The CDR3 contains 15 residues. V lost 2 bases, J lost 2 bases, and 13 bases lay in between. Germline CDR1 LGHNA, CDR2 YSLEER. The CDR3 DNA reads as TGCGCCAGCAGCCAAATGTATGAGGTAGCCTACGAGCAGTACTTC. Translation: CASSQMYEVAYEQYF.

The V call is TRBV5-6, the J call TRBJ1-5; 8 bases map to TRBD1. Unmatched junction bases numbered 4, after V lost 1 base and J lost 4 bases. The germline V gene has CDR1 SGHDT and CDR2 YYEEEE. The CDR3 covers 15 residues. The CDR3 DNA reads as TGTGCCAGCAGCTTGTCAGGGGGCGGGAATCAGCCCCAGCATTTT. It codes for CASSLSGGGNQPQHF.

The chain joins TRBV7-2 to TRBJ2-7, with 7 bases fitting TRBD1. This CDR3 is built from 13 residues. The ends lost 5 bases at V and 6 bases at J; junction bases unmatched: 7. The germline gives CDR1 SGHTA, CDR2 FQGNSA. The CDR3 region is CASSRDRAAEQYF. The CDR3 DNA reads TGTGCCAGCAGCCGTGACAGGGCAGCCGAGCAGTACTTC.

This chain uses TRBV11-2 with TRBJ2-7; 7 bases match TRBD2. The CDR3 spans 13 residues. Germline lookup yields CDR1 SGHAT and CDR2 FQNNGV. J lost 6 bases, V lost 5 bases, and 7 bases had no gene match. This CDR3 is CASSLGGGSEQYF. DNA for the CDR3: TGTGCCAGCAGCCTTGGGGGGGGGAGCGAGCAGTACTTC.

This rearrangement joins TRBV7-2 to TRBJ2-5; the match to TRBD1 covers 7 bases. Germline V gives CDR1 SGHTA, CDR2 FQGNSA. J was trimmed by 1 base and V by 4 bases; bases with no gene match: 3. The CDR3 consists of 14 residues. CDR3 DNA: TGTGCCAGCAGCTCCCGACAGGGCCAAGAGACCCAGTACTTC. This codes for CASSSRQGQETQYF.

This rearrangement joins TRBV28 to TRBJ2-1; TRBD2 agrees at 10 bases. V trimming: 5 bases; J trimming: 6 bases; junction bases outside the gene matches: 10. This CDR3 is 16 amino acids long. Germline V gene lookup returns CDR1 MDHEN and CDR2 SYDVKM. The CDR3 protein is CASSIPLAGVGNEQFF. The CDR3 region has the DNA TGTGCCAGCAGTATCCCCCTAGCGGGAGTAGGCAATGAGCAGTTCTTC. Full variable domain (missing parts from reference TRBV28 and TRBJ2-1): DVKVTQSSRYLVKRTGEKVFLECVQDMDHENMFWYRQDPGLGLRLIYFSYDVKMKEKGDIPEGYSVSREKKERFSLILESASTNQTSMYLCASSIPLAGVGNEQFFGPGTRLTVL.

The chain has TRBV4-3 and TRBJ2-1, with a weak D call TRBD2 (6 bases). Germline CDR1 is LGHNA and CDR2 is YSLEER. Trimming shortened V by 0 bases and J by 0 bases, and 9 bases separated the two germline ends. This CDR3 region has 16 residues. This CDR3 is CASSQDHGSSYNEQFF. CDR3 DNA sequence: TGCGCCAGCAGCCAAGATCACGGGAGCTCCTACAATGAGCAGTTCTTC.

The chain joins TRBV24-1 to TRBJ2-1, with D maybe TRBD2 (5 bases). The germline V gene encodes CDR1 KGHDR and CDR2 SFDVKD. The V end was cut by 4 bases, the J end by 8 bases, with 8 bases between. The CDR3 is 12 residues long. The CDR3 protein is CATSEERDEQFF. In DNA form, the CDR3 reads TGTGCCACCAGTGAAGAGAGGGATGAGCAGTTCTTC.

The chain uses TRBV6-5 and TRBJ2-7; TRBD1 might be the D (5 bases). CDR1 and CDR2 (germline): MNHEY, SVGAGI. The CDR3 has 12 residues. V was cut by 10 bases and J by 4 bases, with 14 bases left in between. CDR3 sequence reads: CATGQYRYEQYF. Here the CDR3 DNA reads TGTGCCACAGGACAATACCGGTACGAGCAGTACTTC.

The genes are TRBV7-3 and TRBJ2-3; TRBD2 aligns across 10 bases. Germline-derived CDR1 and CDR2 are SGHTA and FQGTGA. V shed 6 bases and J 4 bases; nucleotides not matched to a gene: 13. This CDR3 region has 17 residues. As DNA, the CDR3 is TGTGCCAGCAGTCCGACGGCAGTAGCGGGAGGTCCAGATACGCAGTATTTT. Translating it yields CASSPTAVAGGPDTQYF.